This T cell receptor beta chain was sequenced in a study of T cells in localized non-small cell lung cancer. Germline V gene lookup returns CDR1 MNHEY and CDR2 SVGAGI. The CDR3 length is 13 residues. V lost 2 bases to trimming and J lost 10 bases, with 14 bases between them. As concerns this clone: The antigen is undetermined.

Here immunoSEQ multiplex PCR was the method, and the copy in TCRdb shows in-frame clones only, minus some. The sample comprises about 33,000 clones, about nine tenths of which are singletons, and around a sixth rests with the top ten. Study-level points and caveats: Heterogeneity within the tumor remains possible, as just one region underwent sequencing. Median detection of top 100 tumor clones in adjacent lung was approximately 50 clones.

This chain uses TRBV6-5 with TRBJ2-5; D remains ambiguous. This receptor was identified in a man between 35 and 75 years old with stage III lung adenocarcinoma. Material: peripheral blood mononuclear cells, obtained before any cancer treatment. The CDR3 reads CASSYEPGRDQYF. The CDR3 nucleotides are TGTGCCAGCAGTTACGAGCCCGGAAGGGACCAGTACTTC.